This entry is about one TCR beta chain. The antigen remains undetermined. This CDR3 contains 17 residues. CDR1 and CDR2 from the germline V gene are SGDLS and YYNGEE. V shed 2 bases and J 0 bases; nucleotides not matched to a gene: 6. The data belong to a study of T cells after posttransplantation cyclophosphamide. Findings and caveats of the study: Tissue-infiltrating T cells from skin or gut overlapped little with blood T cells. Donor-recipient repertoire similarity was low at 1-2 months, rising over year one. TRB clonality was highly associated with recipient CMV seropositivity and reactivation.

Measured with immunoSEQ multiplex PCR; TCRdb has only the in-frame clones, and not every one. There are some 5,000 clones in the sample; roughly 82% occur only once, and approximately 24% lies in the top ten. Sampled 1 year posttransplant, controls received myeloablative marrow transplants, methotrexate and a calcineurin inhibitor. The sequence was collected from a male patient aged 35 to 55 who received an allogeneic stem cell transplant from an unrelated donor, was CMV-positive, and had chronic GVHD only. Some of these T cells may belong to the graft donor. The chain couples TRBV9 to TRBJ1-3; TRBD1 matches at 9 bases. The sequenced sample was PBMCs, obtained after an allogeneic stem cell transplant with a calcineurin inhibitor and methotrexate. Here the CDR3 DNA reads TGTGCCAGCAGCGTCCAACAGGGGGCAATCTCTGGAAACACCATATATTTT. The encoded protein is CASSVQQGAISGNTIYF.